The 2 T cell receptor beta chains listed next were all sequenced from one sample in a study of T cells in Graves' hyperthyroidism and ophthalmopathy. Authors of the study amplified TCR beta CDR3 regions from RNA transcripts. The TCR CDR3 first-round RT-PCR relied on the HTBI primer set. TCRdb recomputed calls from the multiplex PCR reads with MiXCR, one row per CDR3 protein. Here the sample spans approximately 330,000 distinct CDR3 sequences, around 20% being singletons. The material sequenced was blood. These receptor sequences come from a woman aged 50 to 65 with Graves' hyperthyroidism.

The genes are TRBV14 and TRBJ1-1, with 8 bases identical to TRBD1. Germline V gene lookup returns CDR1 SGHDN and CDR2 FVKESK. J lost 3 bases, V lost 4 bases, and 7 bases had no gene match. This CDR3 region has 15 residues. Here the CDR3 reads CASSRRLTGDTEAFF. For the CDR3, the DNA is TGTGCCAGCAGCCGCCGTCTGACAGGGGACACTGAAGCTTTCTTT.

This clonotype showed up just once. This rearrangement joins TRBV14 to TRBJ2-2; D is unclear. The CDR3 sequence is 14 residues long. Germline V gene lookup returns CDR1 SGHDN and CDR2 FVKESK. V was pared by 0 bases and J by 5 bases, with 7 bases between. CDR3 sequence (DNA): TGTGCCAGCAGCCAAGACTGGATGACCGGGGAGCTGTTTTTT. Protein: CASSQDWMTGELFF.